A single T cell receptor beta chain is shown here with its context. Its antigen is unknown. This sample is part of a study of blood T cells in healthy people across ages. Findings of the study overall: As age increased, TCR beta diversity per million T cells fell in a roughly linear fashion. Unsorted PBMCs blocked a conclusive comparison of naive and antigen-experienced cells.

Next came a second PCR, run for about 6 to 12 cycles, which used a sample-barcoded 5' primer along with a J-beta primer mix. Samples each returned at least 3 million CDR3-containing paired-end reads. MiXCR was run by TCRdb on the 5' RACE reads, yielding one entry per CDR3 protein. In the table there are nearly 800,000 distinct CDR3 sequences, just over 55% of which are singletons. The sequenced sample was blood. This clonotype originated in a man aged 35-49 years in good health.

CDR3 residues: CASLSGDSSYEQYF. For the CDR3, the DNA is TGCGCCAGCCTTAGCGGGGATAGCTCCTACGAGCAGTACTTC. V and J are TRBV10-2 and TRBJ2-7; the match to TRBD2 covers 8 bases. Germline V gene lookup returns CDR1 WSHSY and CDR2 SAAADI. The CDR3 length is 14 residues. The trim removed 8 bases at V and 0 bases at J, leaving 6 bases unmatched.